A single sample is the source of the 10 T cell receptor beta chains below, sequenced in a study of sequential checkpoint blockade in melanoma. Measured with immunoSEQ multiplex PCR; TCRdb has only the in-frame clones, and not every one. The data contain roughly 2,200 clones, around 34% of them singletons. Treatment here: randomized to nivolumab then ipilimumab (arm A) or the reverse (arm B). Sequencing was performed on tumor tissue (inferred from file names), taken from a patient given nivolumab and ipilimumab in sequence. The receptor set was obtained from a human donor with melanoma.

CDR3 DNA sequence: TGTGCCAGTAGCTTATACCGGGGGGGCCTAGCGGGAGTCTCGAACATTCAGTACTTC. It translates to CASSLYRGGLAGVSNIQYF. The chain uses TRBV19 and TRBJ2-4; 10 bases map to TRBD2. The germline V gene encodes CDR1 LNHDA and CDR2 SQIVND (reference sequence). The CDR3 is 19 amino acids. V was clipped by 6 bases and J by 7 bases; unmatched bases: 21. The full variable domain, rest sourced from reference TRBV19 and TRBJ2-4, is DGGITQSPKYLFRKEGQNVTLSCEQNLNHDAMYWYRQDPGQGLRLIYYSQIVNDFQKGDIAEGYSVSREKKESFPLTVTSAQKNPTAFYLCASSLYRGGLAGVSNIQYFGAGTRLSVL.

This clone was seen a few times. CDR3: CASNLGQGAVNTEAFF. The CDR3 DNA reads as TGTGCCAGCAACCTGGGACAGGGGGCTGTGAACACTGAAGCTTTCTTT. V gene TRBV12-5 combines with J gene TRBJ1-1, with 12 bases that match TRBD1. The CDR3 is 16 residues long. Germline V gene data show CDR1 as LGHNT and CDR2 as FRNRAP.

The gene calls are TRBV30 and TRBJ2-7, with 15 bases matching TRBD2. V shed 3 bases, J shed 4 bases, and the junction held 10 bases outside the gene matches. From germline, CDR1 is GTSNPN and CDR2 SVGIG (reference sequence). The CDR3 consists of 17 residues. The CDR3 is CAWRTGTSGRTYYEQYF. CDR3 coding DNA: TGTGCCTGGAGAACCGGGACTAGCGGGAGGACATATTACGAGCAGTACTTC.

The chain employs TRBV19 and TRBJ2-7, with TRBD1 matching 8 bases. Germline V lookup: CDR1 LNHDA, CDR2 SQIVND (reference sequence). The CDR3 runs to 14 residues. V dropped 3 bases and J dropped 4; count of bases not matched to a gene: 5. The CDR3 DNA follows: TGTGCCAGTAGTATCTTGGACAGGGCTTACGAGCAGTACTTC. Encoded protein: CASSILDRAYEQYF.

This clone is labeled medium-sized. The V and J genes are TRBV11-3 and TRBJ1-4; TRBD1 matches at 9 bases. CDR3 size: 14 residues. V gave up 4 bases and J gave up 7 bases; unmatched junction bases: 4. Germline CDR1 reads SGHNT; CDR2 reads YENEEA. The CDR3 protein is CASSSGTGSEKLFF. In DNA, the CDR3 is TGTGCCAGCAGCTCCGGGACAGGGTCTGAAAAACTGTTTTTT.

This clone is medium-sized (0.01 to 0.1%). The chain has TRBV11-3 and TRBJ2-3; D possibly corresponds to TRBD1 (7 bases). This CDR3 is 16 amino acids long. The V gene's germline CDR1 is SGHNT and CDR2 YENEEA. V was cut by 1 base and J by 6 bases, with 17 bases left in between. The CDR3 region is CASSLVRGQGGDTQYF. For the CDR3, the DNA is TGTGCCAGCAGCTTAGTGCGCGGGCAGGGGGGCGATACGCAGTATTTT.

The chain combines TRBV11-3 with TRBJ1-5, with a weak D call TRBD1 (6 bases). V lost 3 bases and J lost 3, with 12 bases in between. The CDR3 covers 15 residues. Per the germline V gene, CDR1 is SGHNT and CDR2 is YENEEA. The CDR3: CASSFAGGHNQPQHF. CDR3 nucleotide sequence: TGTGCCAGCAGCTTCGCCGGGGGCCACAATCAGCCCCAGCATTTT.

In this sample, this clone turned up a few times. This chain uses TRBV11-3 with TRBJ1-1; D uncertain. V lost 5 bases and J 3 bases, leaving 13 bases between the germline ends. The length of the CDR3 is 14 residues. Germline V gives CDR1 SGHNT, CDR2 YENEEA. CDR3 in amino acids: CASSTLGGDTEAFF. The CDR3 region has the DNA TGTGCCAGCAGCACACTAGGCGGGGACACTGAAGCTTTCTTT.

This clone was recorded once. The chain couples TRBV5-1 to TRBJ2-1, with 7 bases that match TRBD1. The CDR3 consists of 15 residues. Trimming removed 4 bases from V and 3 bases from J; junction bases left unmatched: 7. CDR1 is SGHRS and CDR2 is YFSETQ in the germline V gene. The CDR3 DNA is TGCGCCAGCAGCCCAGTCGGGACAGTCTACAATGAGCAGTTCTTC. Amino acid sequence: CASSPVGTVYNEQFF.

In its sample, this clone is large (0.1 to 1%). The chain couples TRBV11-3 to TRBJ2-7, with 9 bases aligning to TRBD2. The junction had 10 bases not matched to a gene; V was cut back by 3 bases and J by 1 base. This CDR3 contains 17 residues. Germline loops: CDR1 SGHNT, CDR2 YENEEA. This chain's CDR3 is CASSLAAYSGRSYEQYF. The CDR3 region has the DNA TGTGCCAGCAGCTTGGCCGCTTATAGCGGGAGATCCTACGAGCAGTACTTC.